The clone carrying this TCR beta chain was observed a few times. A single record per CDR3 protein comes from TCRdb applying MiXCR to the RT-PCR reads. The sample has about 680,000 distinct CDR3 sequences, 14% seen once. What was sequenced was memory CD4+ T cells from blood. The TCR was taken from a female donor in good health, serving as a healthy control.

The chain's CDR3 is CASRFDGSSGNTIYF. The CDR3 DNA reads as TGTGCCAGCAGGTTTGACGGAAGCTCTGGAAACACCATATATTTT. The chain links TRBV6-6 to TRBJ1-3; D gene unclear. Trimming removed 6 bases at V and 0 bases at J, with 12 bases between. Germline V CDR1 and CDR2: MNHNY, SVGAGI (reference sequence). The CDR3 is made up of 15 amino acids.